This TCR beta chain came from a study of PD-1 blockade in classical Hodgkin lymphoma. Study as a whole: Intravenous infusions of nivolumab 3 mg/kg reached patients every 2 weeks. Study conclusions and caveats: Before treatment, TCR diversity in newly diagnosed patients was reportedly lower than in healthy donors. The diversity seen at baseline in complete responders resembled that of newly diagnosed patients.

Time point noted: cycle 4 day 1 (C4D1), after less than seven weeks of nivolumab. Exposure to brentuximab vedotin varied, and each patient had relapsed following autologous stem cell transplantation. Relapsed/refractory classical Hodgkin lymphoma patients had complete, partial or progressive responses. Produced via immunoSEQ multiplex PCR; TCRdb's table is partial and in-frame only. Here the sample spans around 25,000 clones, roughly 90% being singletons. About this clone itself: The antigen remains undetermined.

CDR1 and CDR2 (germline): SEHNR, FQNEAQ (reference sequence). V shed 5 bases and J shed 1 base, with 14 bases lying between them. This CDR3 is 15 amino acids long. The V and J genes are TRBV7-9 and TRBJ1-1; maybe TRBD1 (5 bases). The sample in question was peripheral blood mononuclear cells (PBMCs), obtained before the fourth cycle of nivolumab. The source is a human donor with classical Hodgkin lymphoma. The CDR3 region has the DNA TGTGCCAGCAGCGGAGCTGGGGCCGGGAACACTGAAGCTTTCTTT. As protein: CASSGAGAGNTEAFF.